These 4 T cell receptor beta chains were sequenced from one sample in a study of shared clonotypes between healthy human individuals (TCRdb year 2020). Libraries were prepared through the immunoSEQ multiplex PCR assay. TCRdb mirrors the immuneACCESS table, restricted to in-frame sequences. Some clones are absent from its copies; in checked studies, under half trace to an unresolved V gene, and the reason for the others is unknown. In all, the sample holds millions of clones, and approximately 93% of those were seen once. The ten largest account for about 0.39% of the sample. The sample comprised naive CD4+ T cells from PBMCs. The cell subset or site label, as the study defines it: CD45RA+ positively selected. These receptors were taken from a young man in good health. Some clones in this sample may be carry-over from other donors' samples.

The chain employs TRBV7-8 and TRBJ2-2, with D unclear. CDR1 and CDR2 from the germline V gene are SGHVS and FQNEAQ. V shed 5 bases and J shed 7 bases, with 11 bases lying between them. There are 13 residues in the CDR3. The CDR3: CASSLPVFGELFF. CDR3 DNA sequence: TGTGCCAGCAGCCTGCCCGTGTTCGGGGAGCTGTTTTTT.

This chain links TRBV10-2 with TRBJ2-5; 8 bases are a match to TRBD1. The CDR3 length is 16 residues. Germline loops: CDR1 WSHSY, CDR2 SAAADI. V lost 0 bases, J lost 5 bases, and 8 bases stayed unmatched. The CDR3 sequence: CASSESGTGLLETQYF. CDR3 in DNA: TGCGCCAGCAGTGAGTCGGGGACAGGACTACTGGAGACCCAGTACTTC.

The CDR3 sequence: CASSRSGTITGELFF. Written as DNA, the CDR3 is TGTGCCAGCAGCCGATCCGGGACGATTACCGGGGAGCTGTTTTTT. The chain uses TRBV27 and TRBJ2-2; D possibly uses TRBD1 or TRBD2 (5 bases each). The V end lost 6 bases, the J end lost 5 bases, and 16 bases lay between the germline ends. The CDR3 is made up of 15 amino acids. Germline CDR1 reads MNHEY; CDR2 reads SMNVEV (reference sequence).

The chain is built from TRBV15 and TRBJ2-3; tentative D call: TRBD2 (6 bases). This CDR3 is 16 amino acids long. Germline V gene data show CDR1 as LNHNV and CDR2 as YYDKDF (reference sequence). Trimming shortened V by 1 base and J by 1 base, and 12 bases separated the two germline ends. CDR3 in amino acids: CATSRGRRGGTDTQYF. Here the CDR3 DNA reads TGTGCCACCAGCAGAGGAAGGAGGGGTGGCACAGATACGCAGTATTTT.